The TCR beta chain under discussion was sequenced for a study of cytomegalovirus exposure and HLA in healthy donors. Findings and limits, study-wide: Later work showed greater clonal expansion in HLA-associated TCR beta chains than in equally common others. Most subjects' HLA-A and HLA-B alleles were reportedly predicted from TCR beta sequences.

As regards this clone: The target antigen is unknown.

60 Vbeta and 13 Jbeta primers were used in PCR. Method: immunoSEQ multiplex PCR; TCRdb's copy keeps in-frame clones and lacks some. Found here are tens of thousands of clones, roughly 82% of them singletons; the top ten hold 1.9%. Sequenced input: PBMCs. This TCR came from a man aged 18 to 29 in good health and CMV-seronegative.

The CDR3 nucleotides read TGTGCCAGCAGCCCCGGGTTAGGGGCAGGCAATCAGCCCCAGCATTTT. Translation: CASSPGLGAGNQPQHF. The chain couples TRBV9 to TRBJ1-5, with D possibly matching TRBD1 (5 bases). The V end lost 4 bases, the J end lost 2 bases, and 16 bases lay between the germline ends. In germline, CDR1 is SGDLS, CDR2 YYNGEE. This CDR3 comprises 16 residues.